These T cell receptor beta chains were read from a single sample in a study of blood T cell repertoires in COVID-19. The data were produced by immunoSEQ multiplex PCR, yet TCRdb's version contains in-frame clones alone and is incomplete. The sample contains 200,000 or so clones, about nine tenths of which appear only once. Material for sequencing was PBMCs or T cells enriched from blood (not recorded which). The source of these receptors is a middle-aged woman with acute COVID-19. The CDR3 runs from the conserved cysteine through the conserved F or W. D genes are given only for firm matches. Some rows mark clone size as missing; the rest say once, few, many or name a class of expanded clone.

d_gene	v_gene	abundance	j_gene	CDR3aa	CDR3nt
TRBD1	TRBV7-9	-	TRBJ2-1	CAGNRGPDYNEQFF	TGTGCCGGCAACAGGGGCCCAGATTACAATGAGCAGTTCTTC
-	TRBV9	-	TRBJ2-3	CASSVETGSTDTQYF	TGTGCCAGCAGCGTAGAAACGGGGAGCACAGATACGCAGTATTTT
-	TRBV18	few	TRBJ2-5	CASSPRQQETQYF	TGTGCCAGCTCACCCCGACAGCAAGAGACCCAGTACTTC
TRBD1	TRBV7-3	-	TRBJ1-2	CASSPGGQAGYNYGYTF	TGTGCCAGCAGTCCAGGGGGTCAAGCAGGGTATAACTATGGCTACACCTTC
TRBD1	TRBV9	-	TRBJ2-7	CASSVGGTGISYEQYF	TGTGCCAGCAGCGTAGGCGGGACAGGAATTTCCTACGAGCAGTACTTC
-	TRBV4-1	-	TRBJ2-1	CASSQEEVGGGPVNEQFF	TGCGCCAGCAGCCAAGAAGAGGTAGGGGGGGGGCCGGTCAATGAGCAGTTCTTC
TRBD1	TRBV5-1	-	TRBJ1-1	CASSLGTGVMNTEAFF	TGCGCCAGCAGCCTAGGGACAGGGGTAATGAACACTGAAGCTTTCTTT
-	TRBV27	-	TRBJ2-7	CASRARASSYEQYF	TGTGCCAGCAGGGCCAGGGCCAGCTCCTACGAGCAGTACTTC
-	TRBV6-5	-	TRBJ1-2	CASRRQQGNGYTF	TGTGCCAGCAGGAGACAACAGGGTAACGGCTACACCTTC
TRBD1	TRBV30	-	TRBJ2-4	CASAQGAKNIQYF	TGTGCCTCCGCACAGGGGGCGAAAAACATTCAGTACTTC
-	TRBV10-3	-	TRBJ2-7	CAISVSSSHEQYF	TGTGCCATCAGTGTATCTAGCTCCCACGAGCAGTACTTC
TRBD2	TRBV19	-	TRBJ2-7	CASSLAGLGIYEQYF	TGTGCCAGTAGTTTAGCGGGACTCGGGATCTACGAGCAGTACTTC
TRBD1	TRBV5-1	-	TRBJ2-6	CASRSGQGPLSGANVLTF	TGCGCCAGCAGGTCCGGACAGGGCCCCCTATCTGGGGCCAACGTCCTGACTTTC
-	TRBV5-1	-	TRBJ2-6	CASSFSRGANVLTF	TGCGCCAGCAGCTTTTCGAGGGGGGCCAACGTCCTGACTTTC
TRBD1	TRBV19	-	TRBJ1-2	CASSTRQGKNYGYTF	TGTGCCAGTAGTACAAGACAGGGGAAGAACTATGGCTACACCTTC
TRBD2	TRBV2	-	TRBJ2-1	CASRRTSGGFYNEQFF	TGTGCCAGCAGGAGGACTAGCGGGGGGTTCTACAATGAGCAGTTCTTC
-	TRBV2	few	TRBJ1-2	CASSTEYGYTF	TGTGCCAGCAGTACAGAGTATGGCTACACCTTC
TRBD1	TRBV5-1	-	TRBJ1-1	CASSRIAGGGNTEAFF	TGCGCCAGCAGCCGAATTGCAGGGGGAGGGAACACTGAAGCTTTCTTT
-	TRBV12-5	-	TRBJ2-7	CASGPSSYEQYF	TGTGCTAGTGGTCCGAGCTCCTACGAGCAGTACTTC
-	TRBV21-1	-	TRBJ1-1	CASSEGVAGPEAFF	TGTGCCAGCAGCGAGGGGGTGGCCGGGCCTGAAGCTTTCTTT
-	TRBV11-1	-	TRBJ1-1	CASREDSDTEAFF	TGTGCCAGCAGAGAAGACAGTGACACTGAAGCTTTCTTT
-	TRBV19	-	TRBJ1-6	CASSIMGRVSPLHF	TGTGCCAGTAGTATTATGGGCAGGGTTTCACCCCTCCACTTT
-	TRBV9	-	TRBJ2-4	CASSVALGFEGNIQYF	TGTGCCAGCAGCGTAGCTCTTGGGTTTGAGGGAAACATTCAGTACTTC
TRBD1	TRBV6-1	-	TRBJ2-7	CASSELGRGSVEQYF	TGTGCCAGCAGTGAACTTGGCAGGGGGTCTGTCGAGCAGTACTTC
-	TRBV19	-	TRBJ1-1	CASTSRVPLVGTEAFF	TGTGCCAGTACCTCTCGGGTTCCCCTAGTAGGCACTGAAGCTTTCTTT
-	TRBV2	-	TRBJ2-1	CASSDPLEFTRNEQFF	TGTGCCAGCAGTGACCCACTAGAATTTACCCGGAATGAGCAGTTCTTC
-	TRBV29-1	-	TRBJ2-3	CSVEYGADTQYF	TGCAGCGTTGAATACGGGGCAGATACGCAGTATTTT
-	TRBV27	-	TRBJ1-5	CASSPFGLAQPQHF	TGTGCCAGCAGTCCGTTCGGGTTGGCGCAGCCCCAGCATTTT
-	TRBV19	-	TRBJ1-1	CASSFLTGRGEAFF	TGTGCCAGTAGTTTCCTGACAGGACGGGGTGAAGCTTTCTTT
TRBD1	TRBV19	-	TRBJ2-1	CARIGQGYNEQFF	TGTGCCAGGATAGGACAGGGTTACAATGAGCAGTTCTTC
TRBD2	TRBV7-9	-	TRBJ2-2	CASPGLAGLNTGELFF	TGTGCCAGCCCGGGACTAGCGGGGCTTAACACCGGGGAGCTGTTTTTT
-	TRBV29-1	-	TRBJ2-1	CSVVTVSSYNEQFF	TGCAGCGTTGTTACGGTTAGCTCCTACAATGAGCAGTTCTTC
-	TRBV7-2	-	TRBJ2-5	CASSFAGAGETQYF	TGTGCCAGCAGCTTCGCGGGGGCGGGGGAGACCCAGTACTTC
-	TRBV7-2	-	TRBJ1-4	CASSSGGINEKLFF	TGTGCCAGCAGCTCGGGAGGGATTAATGAAAAACTGTTTTTT
-	TRBV2	once	TRBJ1-2	CASSQITGNYGYTF	TGTGCCAGCAGTCAGATAACAGGGAACTATGGCTACACCTTC
-	TRBV11-2	-	TRBJ1-2	CASSLWRGDGYTF	TGTGCCAGCAGTCTCTGGAGGGGCGATGGCTACACCTTC
-	TRBV28	-	TRBJ1-5	CASSFSGTSNQPQHF	TGTGCCAGCAGTTTTTCAGGGACAAGCAATCAGCCCCAGCATTTT
TRBD1	TRBV27	-	TRBJ1-1	CASSTPGQLNTEAFF	TGTGCCAGCAGTACACCGGGACAGCTGAACACTGAAGCTTTCTTT
TRBD1	TRBV5-1	-	TRBJ1-5	CASSPRTGSQPQHF	TGCGCCAGCAGCCCACGGACAGGGAGTCAGCCCCAGCATTTT
TRBD1	TRBV5-1	-	TRBJ1-4	CASSPGDSPTHEKLFF	TGCGCCAGCAGCCCGGGGGACAGCCCCACTCATGAAAAACTGTTTTTT
-	TRBV19	-	TRBJ2-7	CASSIGGVTYEQYF	TGTGCCAGTAGTATAGGAGGAGTTACCTACGAGCAGTACTTC
-	TRBV2	-	TRBJ2-3	CASSDSLLPYSTDTQYF	TGTGCCAGCAGTGATTCCCTACTTCCCTATAGCACAGATACGCAGTATTTT
TRBD1	TRBV19	-	TRBJ1-1	CASGSTGRTEAFF	TGTGCCAGTGGATCGACAGGGAGGACTGAAGCTTTCTTT
TRBD1	TRBV7-9	-	TRBJ1-6	CASSPRQGPYSPLHF	TGTGCCAGCAGCCCCCGACAGGGGCCCTATTCACCCCTCCACTTT
-	TRBV4-1	-	TRBJ1-4	CASSQVPKTNEKLFF	TGCGCCAGCAGCCAAGTCCCCAAAACTAATGAAAAACTGTTTTTT
-	TRBV5-6	once	TRBJ2-1	CASSYRGGLPGGGNEQFF	TGTGCCAGCAGCTATAGGGGCGGACTACCCGGTGGGGGGAATGAGCAGTTCTTC
TRBD1	TRBV6-5	-	TRBJ1-1	CASSSGTARNSFF	TGTGCCAGCAGTTCGGGGACAGCCCGTAATTCTTTCTTT
-	TRBV5-6	-	TRBJ1-2	CASSRLGSPGYTF	TGTGCCAGCAGCCGGTTGGGCAGCCCTGGCTACACCTTC
TRBD1	TRBV5-1	-	TRBJ2-5	CASSPPSTGAAAQYF	TGCGCCAGCAGCCCCCCTTCGACAGGGGCAGCGGCCCAGTACTTC
-	TRBV20-1	-	TRBJ1-1	CSARGNTEAFF	TGCAGTGCAAGGGGAAACACTGAAGCTTTCTTT
-	TRBV7-2	-	TRBJ2-1	CASSLFTNQLAYEQFF	TGTGCCAGCAGCTTATTCACAAACCAACTAGCATACGAGCAGTTCTTC
TRBD2	TRBV9	-	TRBJ2-1	CASSVWERGSEQFF	TGTGCCAGCAGCGTCTGGGAGCGGGGGAGTGAGCAGTTCTTC
TRBD1	TRBV2	-	TRBJ1-6	CASSDRGRRNSPLHF	TGTGCCAGCAGTGACAGGGGGCGAAGAAATTCACCCCTCCACTTT
-	TRBV5-1	-	TRBJ2-1	CASSTKTATSSYNEQFF	TGCGCCAGCAGCACGAAGACAGCAACGAGCTCCTACAATGAGCAGTTCTTC
TRBD1	TRBV27	-	TRBJ1-6	CASSLGRQGASVGSYNSPLHF	TGTGCCAGCAGCCTAGGGAGGCAGGGGGCATCAGTGGGTTCCTATAATTCACCCCTCCACTTT
TRBD1	TRBV5-6	-	TRBJ1-1	CASSLSGQGLNTEAFF	TGTGCCAGCAGCTTGTCGGGACAGGGATTGAACACTGAAGCTTTCTTT
-	TRBV9	-	TRBJ1-1	CASSVGPGGNTEAFF	TGTGCCAGCAGCGTAGGGCCCGGAGGGAACACTGAAGCTTTCTTT
-	TRBV2	-	TRBJ1-2	CASPKVGRGDYGYTF	TGTGCCAGCCCAAAGGTCGGGAGGGGTGACTATGGCTACACCTTC
-	TRBV5-1	-	TRBJ1-1	CASSLGEGRGTEAFF	TGCGCCAGCAGCTTGGGGGAAGGCAGGGGCACTGAAGCTTTCTTT